This TCR beta chain comes out of a study of T cells in Graves' hyperthyroidism and ophthalmopathy. In patients aged 18 to 65, hyperthyroidism was newly diagnosed, with duration under 2 months. From RNA transcripts, TCR beta CDR3 regions were amplified. During a first-round RT-PCR of the TCR CDR3, the HTBI primer set was used. TCRdb re-derived calls from the multiplex PCR reads in MiXCR, one entry per CDR3 protein. The sample records around 340,000 distinct CDR3 sequences, around a fifth being singletons. Trimming left V 2 bases short and J 5 bases short, with 12 bases between. This CDR3 has 14 amino acids.

The J gene is TRBJ1-1, the V gene TRBV12-3 or TRBV12-4; a weak D match, TRBD1 (6 bases). The specimen sequenced was blood. This sequence was found in a woman aged 45-59 years with Graves' hyperthyroidism. The CDR3 loop is CASSLFRQGTEAFF. As DNA, the CDR3 is TGTGCCAGCAGTTTATTTAGGCAGGGGACTGAAGCTTTCTTT.